One and the same sample provided the 20 T cell receptor beta chains below, sequenced in a study of shared clonotypes between healthy human individuals. Naive CD8 populations comprised CD45RO-negative cells positively selected for CCR7, excluding terminally differentiated effector memory CD45RA+ cells. Sequencing was performed with immunoSEQ multiplex PCR; in TCRdb, only in-frame clones are kept and a portion is missing. This table holds some 2.1 million clones, around 95% found once. Sequenced sample: naive CD8+ T cells from PBMCs. The receptors derive from a man between 18 and 29 years old in good health. Some clones in this sample may be carry-over from other donors' samples.

The J gene is TRBJ1-3, the V gene TRBV6-1; the D gene is possibly TRBD1 (6 bases). This CDR3 is built from 14 residues. Per germline, CDR1 MNHNS and CDR2 SASEGT. V was cut by 5 bases and J by 2 bases, with 10 bases left in between. CDR3 sequence (DNA): TGTGCCAGCAGTTTCAAGGGGGCTGGAAACACCATATATTTT. Its protein product is CASSFKGAGNTIYF.

CDR3 sequence (DNA): TGTGCCAGCAGCTTAGGCGCCGGGGGGCTAGCCAAAAACATTCAGTACTTC. It encodes CASSLGAGGLAKNIQYF. The J gene is TRBJ2-4, the V gene TRBV13; possible D gene TRBD2, 7 bases. Trimming cost V 0 bases and J 0 bases, with 12 bases left between them. Germline V lookup: CDR1 PRHDT, CDR2 FYEKMQ (reference sequence). The CDR3 loop spans 17 amino acids.

The genes are TRBV7-7 and TRBJ2-7; D uncertain. The CDR3 runs 13 residues. Deletions cut 1 base from V and 3 bases from J, with 7 bases between. CDR1 SSHAT and CDR2 FNYEAQ come from the germline V gene (reference sequence). CDR3 coding DNA: TGTGCCAGCAGCTTAGGGTCGCGCTACGAGCAGTACTTC. This gives the protein CASSLGSRYEQYF.

This chain uses TRBV19 with TRBJ2-1, with D perhaps matching TRBD2 (5 bases). Germline assignment: CDR1 LNHDA and CDR2 SQIVND (reference sequence). This CDR3 contains 15 residues. Trimming took 6 bases from V and 2 from J, leaving 14 bases between them. CDR3 bases: TGTGCCAGTAGCACTAGACCCGTCGCCTACAATGAGCAGTTCTTC. It is translated as CASSTRPVAYNEQFF.

The chain is built from TRBV4-1 and TRBJ1-2; TRBD1 agrees at 9 bases. In germline, CDR1 is MGHRA, CDR2 YSYEKL. V dropped 3 bases and J dropped 2; count of bases not matched to a gene: 4. This CDR3 is built from 15 residues. As DNA, the CDR3 is TGCGCCAGCAGCCAGCTAGACAGGGGGAACTATGGCTACACCTTC. This gives the protein CASSQLDRGNYGYTF.

The chain has TRBV4-2 and TRBJ2-7, with 13 bases lining up with TRBD2. J was trimmed by 4 bases and V by 4 bases; bases with no gene match: 4. Germline assignment: CDR1 LGHNA and CDR2 YNFKEQ. CDR3 length equals 15 residues. Here the CDR3 DNA reads TGTGCCAGCAGCCCTCGGACTAGCGGGAGATACGAGCAGTACTTC. Its translation is CASSPRTSGRYEQYF.

This chain joins TRBV6-5 and TRBJ2-2, with 9 bases aligning to TRBD2. Germline values: CDR1 MNHEY, CDR2 SVGAGI. The CDR3 has 15 amino acids. V dropped 7 bases and J dropped 6; count of bases not matched to a gene: 9. The CDR3 nucleotides read TGTGCCAGCAAGACTGGACTAGCGAGAGCCGGGGAGCTGTTTTTT. Protein product: CASKTGLARAGELFF.

The chain carries TRBV5-6 and TRBJ2-7; D perhaps matches TRBD2 (5 bases). Per the germline V gene, CDR1 is SGHDT and CDR2 is YYEEEE. V lost 2 bases and J lost 8, with 20 bases in between. CDR3 length equals 15 residues. The CDR3 protein is CASSFGGNDPGKQYF. The CDR3, as DNA: TGTGCCAGCAGCTTCGGTGGGAATGACCCGGGGAAGCAGTACTTC.

On this clone: The sample carries other DNA sequences with the same CDR3. This sequence joins TRBV27 and TRBJ1-1, with D unresolved. Germline V lookup: CDR1 MNHEY, CDR2 SMNVEV (reference sequence). V was cut by 6 bases and J by 0 bases, with 8 bases left in between. There are 13 residues in the CDR3. CDR3 DNA sequence: TGTGCCAGCAGCCCACGGCTGAACACTGAAGCTTTCTTT. Translated, it gives CASSPRLNTEAFF.

The chain recombines TRBV9 with TRBJ1-1; D perhaps matches TRBD1 (5 bases). The CDR3 is 16 residues long. CDR1 is SGDLS and CDR2 is YYNGEE in the germline V gene. The V and J ends lost 0 bases and 5 bases respectively, with 17 bases between them. The DNA of the CDR3 is TGTGCCAGCAGCGTAGGGAGGGGAGGTGCTTTTACTGAAGCTTTCTTT. It is translated as CASSVGRGGAFTEAFF.

The V call is TRBV6-5, the J call TRBJ2-1; TRBD2 agrees at 10 bases. V lost 10 bases and J lost 2; bases outside the gene matches: 8. The germline gives CDR1 MNHEY, CDR2 SVGAGI. This CDR3 has 15 amino acids. This CDR3 is CATSSGRAAYNEQFF. The CDR3 DNA is TGTGCCACCTCTAGCGGGAGAGCGGCCTACAATGAGCAGTTCTTC.

The chain uses TRBV7-9 and TRBJ2-4; TRBD2 matches at 7 bases. The length of the CDR3 is 15 residues. The V segment lost 4 bases and the J segment 3 bases; nucleotides outside the gene matches: 6. Looked up from germline, CDR1 is SEHNR and CDR2 is FQNEAQ (reference sequence). This chain's CDR3 is CASSWASGGKNIQYF. DNA for the CDR3: TGTGCCAGCAGCTGGGCGTCGGGGGGCAAAAACATTCAGTACTTC.

The chain joins TRBV7-6 to TRBJ2-7, with D possibly TRBD1 on 7 matching bases. The germline CDR1 and CDR2 sequences are SGHVS and FNYEAQ. CDR3 size: 13 residues. The V end lost 5 bases, the J end lost 6 bases, and 14 bases lay between the germline ends. The CDR3 loop is CASSLDREAEQYF. Here the CDR3 DNA reads TGTGCCAGCAGCCTAGACAGGGAGGCCGAGCAGTACTTC. Filled out from reference TRBV7-6 and TRBJ2-7, the complete variable domain reads GAGVSQSPRYKVTKRGQDVALRCDPISGHVSLYWYRQALGQGPEFLTYFNYEAQQDKSGLPNDRFSAERPEGSISTLTIQRTEQRDSAMYRCASSLDREAEQYFGPGTRLTVT.

V usage is TRBV7-8 and J usage is TRBJ1-2; no reliable D call. In germline, CDR1 is SGHVS, CDR2 FQNEAQ. This CDR3 is built from 12 residues. V was shortened by 1 base and J by 7 bases, with 7 bases between the two germline ends. CDR3 residues: CASSLVFSGYTF. The CDR3, as DNA: TGTGCCAGCAGCTTAGTATTTAGTGGCTACACCTTC.

V and J are TRBV5-4 and TRBJ2-7; tentative D call: TRBD2 (5 bases). Germline loops: CDR1 SGHNT, CDR2 YYREEE (reference sequence). The CDR3 is made up of 12 amino acids. Trimming took off 5 bases at V and 6 bases at J, with 12 bases between the two ends. The CDR3 spells CASREEGPEQYF. CDR3 coding DNA: TGTGCCAGCAGGGAAGAGGGTCCCGAGCAGTACTTC.

The chain employs TRBV27 and TRBJ2-3, with D uncertain. This CDR3 region has 14 residues. The germline gives CDR1 MNHEY, CDR2 SMNVEV (reference sequence). V shed 6 bases and J shed 4 bases, with 14 bases lying between them. The CDR3 nucleotides are TGTGCCAGCAGAAACCAGATCAGATCAGATACGCAGTATTTT. Its translation: CASRNQIRSDTQYF.

This chain links TRBV7-3 with TRBJ2-5, with 9 bases identical to TRBD1. The germline CDR1 and CDR2 sequences are SGHTA and FQGTGA. The trim removed 6 bases at V and 6 bases at J, leaving 11 bases unmatched. The CDR3 length is 15 residues. The chain's CDR3 is CASSPGQGRWQTQYF. For the CDR3, the DNA is TGTGCCAGCAGTCCCGGACAGGGGCGCTGGCAGACCCAGTACTTC.

The CDR3 DNA reads as TGTGCCAGCAGCTTGGATCTAGCGGGAGCTCCCGAGCAGTACTTC. Its translation: CASSLDLAGAPEQYF. This sequence joins TRBV5-8 and TRBJ2-7; 10 nucleotides match TRBD2. V shed 0 bases, J shed 6 bases, and the junction held 6 bases outside the gene matches. Germline V gene data show CDR1 as SGHTS and CDR2 as YDEGEE. This CDR3 has 15 amino acids.

The chain has TRBV14 and TRBJ2-3; no definite D call. From germline, CDR1 is SGHDN and CDR2 FVKESK. The V end lost 3 bases, the J end lost 1 base, and 11 bases lay between the germline ends. The CDR3 totals 15 residues. CDR3 sequence: CASSQLKWGTDTQYF. The CDR3 nucleotides are TGTGCCAGCAGCCAGCTGAAATGGGGCACAGATACGCAGTATTTT.

This clone was recorded only once. The J gene is TRBJ1-5, the V gene TRBV21-1. TRBV21-1 is termed a pseudogene. This CDR3 is built from 16 residues. The DNA of the CDR3 is TGTGCCAGCAGCCCCCCGGGAGTGAATAGCAATCAGCCCCAGCATTTT. It yields the protein CASSPPGVNSNQPQHF.